This T cell receptor beta chain originates from a study of T cell responses to AZD1222 COVID-19 vaccine. Germline V CDR1 and CDR2: SGHTA, FQGNSA. CDR3 size: 13 residues. Trimming cost V 2 bases and J 7 bases, with 9 bases left between them. Method: immunoSEQ multiplex PCR; TCRdb's copy keeps in-frame clones and lacks some. The sample has tens of thousands of clones; around 90% are singletons. The gene calls are TRBV7-2 and TRBJ2-1; D is unresolved. The source of this sequence is an adult in good health. The material was peripheral blood, obtained on day 0 of AZD1222 vaccination. The CDR3 protein is CASSLRIRNEQFF. Here the CDR3 DNA reads TGTGCCAGCAGCTTAAGGATTAGGAATGAGCAGTTCTTC.